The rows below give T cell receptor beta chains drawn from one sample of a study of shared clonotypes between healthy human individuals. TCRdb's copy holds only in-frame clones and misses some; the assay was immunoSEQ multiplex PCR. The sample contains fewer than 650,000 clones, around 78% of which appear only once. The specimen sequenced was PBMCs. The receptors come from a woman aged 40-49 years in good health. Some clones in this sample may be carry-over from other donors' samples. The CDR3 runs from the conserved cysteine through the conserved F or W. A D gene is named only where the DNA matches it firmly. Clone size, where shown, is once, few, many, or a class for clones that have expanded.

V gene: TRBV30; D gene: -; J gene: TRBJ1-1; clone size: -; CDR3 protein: CAWVDFGGTEAFF; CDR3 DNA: TGTGCCTGGGTAGACTTTGGGGGCACTGAAGCCTTCTTT
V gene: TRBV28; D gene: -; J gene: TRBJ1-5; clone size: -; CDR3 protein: CASSFAGLGSNQPQHF; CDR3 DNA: TGTGCCAGCAGTTTCGCGGGGTTAGGGAGCAATCAGCCCCAGCATTTT
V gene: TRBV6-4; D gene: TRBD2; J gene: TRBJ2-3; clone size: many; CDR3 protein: CASSPSGLTDTQYF; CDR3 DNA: TGTGCCAGCAGTCCTAGCGGGCTCACAGATACGCAGTATTTT
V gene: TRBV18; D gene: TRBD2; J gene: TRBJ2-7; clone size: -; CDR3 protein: CASSPPSKTSGIFYEQYF; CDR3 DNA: TGTGCCAGCTCACCCCCGAGCAAGACTAGCGGGATTTTCTACGAGCAGTACTTC
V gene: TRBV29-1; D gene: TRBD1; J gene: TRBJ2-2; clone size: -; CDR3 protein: CSVAGTDQTNTGELFF; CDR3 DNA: TGCAGCGTAGCAGGGACAGACCAAACGAACACCGGGGAGCTGTTTTTT
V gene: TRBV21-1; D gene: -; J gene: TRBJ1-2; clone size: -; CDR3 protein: CASSKAGYGYTF; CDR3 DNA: TGTGCCAGCAGCAAAGCTGGCTATGGCTACACCTTC
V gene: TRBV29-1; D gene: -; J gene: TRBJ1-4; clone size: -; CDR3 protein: CSVGGDRPNEKLFF; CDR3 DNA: TGCAGCGTTGGCGGTGACAGGCCTAATGAAAAACTGTTTTTT
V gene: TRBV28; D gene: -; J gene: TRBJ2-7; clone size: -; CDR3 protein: CASSSPDSYEQYF; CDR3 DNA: TGTGCCAGCAGTTCGCCGGACTCCTACGAGCAGTACTTC
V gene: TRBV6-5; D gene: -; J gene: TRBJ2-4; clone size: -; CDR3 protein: CASSSGSRKNIQYF; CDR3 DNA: TGTGCCAGCAGTTCGGGATCTAGGAAAAACATTCAGTACTTC
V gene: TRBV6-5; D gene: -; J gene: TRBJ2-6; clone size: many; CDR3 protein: CASRSRIAGANVLTF; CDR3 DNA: TGTGCCAGCAGGTCTAGAATCGCTGGGGCCAACGTCCTGACTTTC
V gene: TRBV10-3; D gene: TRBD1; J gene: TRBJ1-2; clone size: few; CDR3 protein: CAISEFTGGSGYGYTF; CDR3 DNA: TGTGCCATCAGTGAGTTCACAGGGGGCAGTGGCTATGGCTACACCTTC
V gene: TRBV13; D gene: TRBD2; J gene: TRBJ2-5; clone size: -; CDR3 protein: CASRFTLGGFETQYF; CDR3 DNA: TGTGCCAGCAGATTCACTTTGGGAGGGTTTGAGACCCAGTACTTC
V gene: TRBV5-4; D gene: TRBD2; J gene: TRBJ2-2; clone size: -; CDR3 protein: CASSWTSGRASGELFF; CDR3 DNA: TGTGCCAGCAGCTGGACTAGCGGGAGGGCCTCCGGGGAGCTGTTTTTT
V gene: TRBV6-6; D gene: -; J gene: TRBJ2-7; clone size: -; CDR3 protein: CASSYSNREYEQYF; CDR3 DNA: TGTGCCAGCAGTTACTCGAATCGGGAGTACGAGCAGTACTTC
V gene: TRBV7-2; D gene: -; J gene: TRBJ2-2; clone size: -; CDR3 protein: CASRPPADTGELFF; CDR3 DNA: TGTGCCAGCCGCCCTCCAGCGGACACCGGGGAGCTGTTTTTT
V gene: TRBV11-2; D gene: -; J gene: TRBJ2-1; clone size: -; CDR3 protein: CASSLAAGLRNEQFF; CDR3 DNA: TGTGCCAGCAGCTTAGCGGCAGGGTTACGGAATGAGCAGTTCTTC
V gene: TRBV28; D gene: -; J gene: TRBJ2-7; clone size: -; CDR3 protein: CASSFGQANPYEQYF; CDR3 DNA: TGTGCCAGCAGTTTTGGGCAGGCTAATCCCTACGAGCAGTACTTC
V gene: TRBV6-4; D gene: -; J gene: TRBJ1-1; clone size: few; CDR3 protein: CASSVHPREAFF; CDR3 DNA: TGTGCCAGCAGTGTGCATCCACGAGAAGCTTTCTTT
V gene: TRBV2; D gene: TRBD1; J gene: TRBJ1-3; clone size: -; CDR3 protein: CASTRTGTGSGNTIYF; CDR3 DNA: TGTGCCAGCACCAGAACCGGGACAGGGAGTGGAAACACCATATATTTT
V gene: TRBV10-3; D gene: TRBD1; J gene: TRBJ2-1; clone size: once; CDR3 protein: CAIWTGDSSYNEQFF; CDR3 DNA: TGTGCCATCTGGACAGGGGATAGCTCCTACAATGAGCAGTTCTTC
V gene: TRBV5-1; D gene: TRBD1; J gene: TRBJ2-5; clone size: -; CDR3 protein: CASSLGGQATMETQYF; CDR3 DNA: TGCGCCAGCAGCTTGGGCGGACAGGCGACGATGGAGACCCAGTACTTC
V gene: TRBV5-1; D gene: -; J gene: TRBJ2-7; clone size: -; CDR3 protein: CASSLEGPLSYEQYF; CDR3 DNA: TGCGCCAGCAGCTTGGAGGGGCCCCTCTCCTACGAGCAGTACTTC